These 32 T cell receptor beta chains were all obtained from the same sample, sequenced in a study of monozygotic twins with inflammatory bowel disease. After re-calling the 5' RACE reads, TCRdb lists one entry per CDR3 protein, DNA absent. This table lists under 150,000 distinct CDR3 sequences. The sample comprised blood. The source is a human donor with ulcerative colitis or Crohn's disease, or a healthy co-twin of an affected twin (not recorded which).

The chain is built from TRBV11-2 and TRBJ2-1; TCRdb's D call, TRBD2, is unchecked because there is no DNA. This CDR3 has 16 residues. The germline CDR1 and CDR2 sequences are SGHAT and FQNNGV. CDR3 sequence: CASSLDPAGLYNEQFF.

The chain has TRBV6-5 and TRBJ1-2. CDR3 size: 15 residues. Germline V gene sequence: CDR1 MNHEY, CDR2 SVGAGI. CDR3 region: CASSYRKGLDYGYTF.

The J gene is TRBJ2-1, the V gene TRBV24-1; absent DNA, TCRdb's TRBD1 call cannot be checked. CDR1 KGHDR and CDR2 SFDVKD come from the germline V gene. CDR3 length: 15 amino acids. Here the CDR3 reads CATSKLLGAVDEQFF.

The V call is TRBV29-1, the J call TRBJ2-2; no DNA is available, so the TRBD1 call from TCRdb remains unchecked. CDR1 SQVTM and CDR2 ANQGSEA come from the germline V gene. CDR3 size: 15 residues. This chain's CDR3 is CSVEEDRGFTGELFF.

The V gene is TRBV24-1, the J gene TRBJ2-1; TCRdb's D call of TRBD2 is untestable without DNA. Per germline, CDR1 KGHDR and CDR2 SFDVKD. CDR3 length equals 15 residues. The CDR3 loop is CATSASTSGYNEQFF.

V usage is TRBV20-1 and J usage is TRBJ2-5; without DNA, the TCRdb call of TRBD1 cannot be checked. The CDR3 runs 15 residues. The germline gives CDR1 DFQATT, CDR2 SNEGSKA (reference sequence). The CDR3 spells CSAKGGAGDQETQYF.

The genes are TRBV7-9 and TRBJ2-2; TCRdb gives TRBD1 as the D gene, but with no DNA this cannot be confirmed. Per the germline V gene, CDR1 is SEHNR and CDR2 is FQNEAQ (reference sequence). The CDR3 totals 14 residues. CDR3 residues: CASSFDRYTGELFF.

The chain uses TRBV4-3 and TRBJ1-2; TCRdb lists TRBD1, though no DNA is available to test this call. This CDR3 comprises 14 residues. Germline CDR1 is LGHNA and CDR2 is YSLEER. Here the CDR3 reads CASSQEGAAYGYTF.

This chain connects TRBV5-1 to TRBJ2-7; TCRdb designates TRBD2, a call that cannot be tested without DNA. CDR3 length: 12 amino acids. In germline, CDR1 is SGHRS, CDR2 YFSETQ. The CDR3 here is CAGTSAGFEQYF.

The chain has TRBV27 and TRBJ2-3. Per the germline V gene, CDR1 is MNHEY and CDR2 is SMNVEV (reference sequence). The CDR3 has 15 residues. Here the CDR3 reads CASTTFLSSTDTQYF.

This chain links TRBV10-3 with TRBJ1-1; checking the TCRdb D call of TRBD1 is not possible without DNA. There are 13 residues in the CDR3. Germline-derived CDR1 and CDR2 are ENHRY and SYGVKD. The CDR3 here is CAIRYTGDTEAFF.

The V gene is TRBV20-1, the J gene TRBJ2-7. The CDR3 spans 12 residues. Germline V gives CDR1 DFQATT, CDR2 SNEGSKA (reference sequence). The CDR3: CSAAATRYEQYF.

This sequence joins TRBV12-3 or TRBV12-4 and TRBJ1-1; TCRdb reports TRBD1, a call that lacks DNA to check it against. The CDR3 has 13 residues. Here the CDR3 reads CASSPQGSTEAFF.

The V gene is TRBV7-6, the J gene TRBJ2-7; the TRBD1 assignment by TCRdb is unverifiable without DNA. The length of the CDR3 is 14 residues. CDR1 is SGHVS and CDR2 is FNYEAQ in the germline V gene. CDR3 in amino acids: CASSLGDTSYEQYF.

The chain is built from TRBV15 and TRBJ2-7; the TCRdb D gene call, TRBD1, has no DNA to confirm it. Germline CDR1 reads LNHNV; CDR2 reads YYDKDF (reference sequence). The CDR3 runs 14 residues. CDR3 region: CATSYETGIYEQYF.

The CDR3 loop is CASSLARGQNSPLHF. V is TRBV5-1 and J is TRBJ1-6; the D call from TCRdb, TRBD1, cannot be confirmed without DNA. Germline CDR1 is SGHRS and CDR2 is YFSETQ. CDR3 size: 15 residues.

CDR3 in amino acids: CASSRTGAMETQYF. The chain links TRBV12-3 or TRBV12-4 to TRBJ2-5; TCRdb designates TRBD1, a call that cannot be tested without DNA. The CDR3 is made up of 14 amino acids.

The CDR3 sequence: CASSSAGTGLHEQYF. V and J are TRBV6-2 or TRBV6-3 and TRBJ2-7; TCRdb's D call, TRBD1, is unchecked because there is no DNA. The CDR3 length is 15 residues. Germline-derived CDR1 and CDR2 are MNHEY and SVGEGT.

The gene calls are TRBV5-1 and TRBJ1-2; there is no DNA to check the TCRdb D call of TRBD1. Per germline, CDR1 SGHRS and CDR2 YFSETQ. CDR3 length: 14 residues. CDR3 residues: CASSLASQGNGYTF.

This chain joins TRBV27 and TRBJ2-7; TCRdb's D gene call, TRBD2, goes unchecked for lack of DNA. The germline CDR1 and CDR2 sequences are MNHEY and SMNVEV (reference sequence). The CDR3 loop spans 15 amino acids. This chain's CDR3 is CASSSGSAGPYEQYF.

The chain links TRBV9 to TRBJ1-2; the TCRdb call, TRBD1, lacks DNA for checking. Germline assignment: CDR1 SGDLS and CDR2 YYNGEE. The CDR3 loop spans 17 amino acids. The CDR3 reads CASSVGGGQGRNYGYTF. The full variable domain, its missing parts supplied by reference TRBV9 and TRBJ1-2, is DSGVTQTPKHLITATGQRVTLRCSPRSGDLSVYWYQQSLDQGLQFLIQYYNGEERAKGNILERFSAQQFPDLHSELNLSSLELGDSALYFCASSVGGGQGRNYGYTFGSGTRLTVV.

The chain employs TRBV28 and TRBJ2-5; TCRdb proposes TRBD2, but this gene call is untestable without DNA. CDR1 is MDHEN and CDR2 is SYDVKM in the germline V gene. The CDR3 length is 15 residues. CDR3 region: CASSPRTSGGVTQYF.

This rearrangement joins TRBV20-1 to TRBJ2-7. Germline CDR1 and CDR2: DFQATT and SNEGSKA (reference sequence). This CDR3 has 12 amino acids. CDR3 sequence: CSARDEAYEQYF.

This chain uses TRBV20-1 with TRBJ2-2; the TCRdb D gene call, TRBD2, has no DNA to confirm it. The germline V gene has CDR1 DFQATT and CDR2 SNEGSKA (reference sequence). This CDR3 has 16 amino acids. This chain's CDR3 is CSAPKPIAGRTGELFF.

This sequence joins TRBV24-1 and TRBJ2-2; the D gene TCRdb calls, TRBD2, cannot be checked with no DNA. CDR3 length equals 16 residues. Germline lookup yields CDR1 KGHDR and CDR2 SFDVKD. CDR3 in amino acids: CATSDLGTSAGGELFF.

The CDR3 sequence is CASSLGGNYSNQPQHF. V usage is TRBV7-9 and J usage is TRBJ1-5. Germline V gene data show CDR1 as SEHNR and CDR2 as FQNEAQ (reference sequence). CDR3 size: 16 residues.

CDR3 sequence: CASRDRDWNTEAFF. The chain joins TRBV6-1 to TRBJ1-1. Germline values: CDR1 MNHNS, CDR2 SASEGT. This CDR3 spans 14 amino acids.

The chain combines TRBV10-3 with TRBJ2-2; TCRdb outputs TRBD1, but without DNA this stays unchecked. CDR3 length: 15 amino acids. CDR1 and CDR2 (germline): ENHRY, SYGVKD. The CDR3 is CAINPGTANTGELFF.

The gene calls are TRBV27 and TRBJ2-2; TCRdb picks TRBD2, but there is no DNA to check that call. Germline CDR1 reads MNHEY; CDR2 reads SMNVEV (reference sequence). The CDR3 contains 16 residues. CDR3 sequence: CASSLSGPGYTGELFF.

The J gene is TRBJ2-2, the V gene TRBV2. This CDR3 spans 13 amino acids. Germline CDR1 reads SNHLY; CDR2 reads FYNNEI. CDR3 in amino acids: CASEDGNTGELFF.

The chain carries TRBV20-1 and TRBJ2-4; TCRdb's D call of TRBD1 is untestable without DNA. The V gene's germline CDR1 is DFQATT and CDR2 SNEGSKA (reference sequence). This CDR3 is 12 amino acids long. The CDR3 region is CSAHRGKNIQYF.

V and J are TRBV7-2 and TRBJ2-5; TCRdb's D call of TRBD1 is untestable without DNA. The CDR3 runs 16 residues. Germline assignment: CDR1 SGHTA and CDR2 FQGNSA. CDR3 sequence reads: CASSLMVTGGQETQYF.